What follows is one TCR beta chain and its context. Sequencing was performed with immunoSEQ multiplex PCR; in TCRdb, only in-frame clones are kept and a portion is missing. The sample carries roughly 700,000 clones, 85% to 90% recorded once. This entry belongs to a study of shared T cell receptors in the human thymus. V lost 4 bases to trimming and J lost 3 bases; unmatched junction nucleotides: 2. The CDR3 length is 13 residues. Per germline, CDR1 MNHNS and CDR2 SASEGT. The sample also formed part of further work on human thymus T cells. This second study says: It was from resections taken during corrective heart surgery that the thymus tissue came. Across thymic and blood repertoires, the usage of V and J genes appeared to be biased. Unrelated individuals were reported by related research to share highly overlapping thymic repertoires.

The rearrangement links TRBV6-1 to TRBJ2-7; 8 nucleotides line up with TRBD2. The sequence came from a boy under two years old with a congenital heart defect. Sequenced input: thymocytes. The CDR3 sequence is CASSVGTSYEQYF. The CDR3 DNA reads as TGTGCCAGCAGTGTTGGGACTAGCTACGAGCAGTACTTC.